Below, 19 T cell receptor beta chains from the same sample are listed, as sequenced in a study of cytomegalovirus exposure and HLA in healthy donors. TCRdb's copy holds only in-frame clones and misses some; the assay was immunoSEQ multiplex PCR. The table records roughly 73,000 clones, roughly 95% of them present only once. Sequences were obtained from PBMCs. The source is a man aged 18 to 29 in good health and CMV-seronegative.

This clone appeared once. The rearrangement uses TRBV13 and TRBJ2-1; TRBD2 matches 10 bases. With V trimmed by 5 bases and J by 6 bases, 10 bases remained unmatched. The CDR3 extends over 16 amino acids. Germline-derived CDR1 and CDR2 are PRHDT and FYEKMQ (reference sequence). The CDR3 DNA reads as TGTGCCAGCAGCCCGGATAAGCGGGGGGGAGGCAATGAGCAGTTCTTC. Encoded protein: CASSPDKRGGGNEQFF.

The rearrangement joins TRBV6-1 to TRBJ2-2; D call uncertain. Trimming stripped 3 bases from V and 3 bases from J, with 11 bases between. The CDR3 loop spans 15 amino acids. Germline loops: CDR1 MNHNS, CDR2 SASEGT. This chain's CDR3 is CASSEVQVDTGELFF. The CDR3 DNA sequence: TGTGCCAGCAGTGAGGTCCAGGTAGACACCGGGGAGCTGTTTTTT.

V usage is TRBV30 and J usage is TRBJ2-7; TRBD1 matches at 10 bases. The V segment lost 1 base and the J segment 5 bases; nucleotides outside the gene matches: 5. Germline V gene lookup returns CDR1 GTSNPN and CDR2 SVGIG (reference sequence). The CDR3 is 14 amino acids. Here the CDR3 reads CAWSEGQGIDEQYF. The DNA of the CDR3 is TGTGCCTGGAGTGAGGGACAGGGGATTGACGAGCAGTACTTC.

This rearrangement joins TRBV15 to TRBJ2-1; 7 bases line up with TRBD1. Looked up from germline, CDR1 is LNHNV and CDR2 is YYDKDF (reference sequence). V lost 5 bases to trimming and J lost 7 bases; unmatched junction nucleotides: 5. CDR3 length equals 13 residues. CDR3 protein: CATSVQGLNEQFF. For the CDR3, the DNA is TGTGCCACCAGCGTACAGGGGTTAAATGAGCAGTTCTTC.

The V call is TRBV13, the J call TRBJ2-5, with 8 bases fitting TRBD1. CDR1 PRHDT and CDR2 FYEKMQ come from the germline V gene (reference sequence). The length of the CDR3 is 16 residues. The junction had 11 bases not matched to a gene; V was cut back by 4 bases and J by 4 bases. CDR3 nucleotide sequence: TGTGCCAGCAGCTCCCTGGACAGGGTATATGGAGAGACCCAGTACTTC. Residues: CASSSLDRVYGETQYF.

CDR3 amino acids: CASSYMLGRGYGYTF. The CDR3 DNA is TGTGCCAGCAGTTATATGTTAGGACGGGGATATGGCTACACCTTC. V usage is TRBV6-5 and J usage is TRBJ1-2; D uncertain. The germline V gene has CDR1 MNHEY and CDR2 SVGAGI. The V gene lost 3 bases and the J gene lost 5 bases, with 16 bases spanning the gap. This CDR3 spans 15 amino acids.

The DNA of the CDR3 is TGCGCCAGCAGTCGGACAGGCGGGGATACGCAGTATTTT. It codes for CASSRTGGDTQYF. The V and J genes are TRBV10-1 and TRBJ2-3, with 7 bases lining up with TRBD1. From germline, CDR1 is WNHNN and CDR2 SYGVQD (reference sequence). The trim removed 5 bases at V and 6 bases at J, leaving 5 bases unmatched. The CDR3 runs to 13 residues.

V usage is TRBV5-4 and J usage is TRBJ2-5; TRBD1 matches at 8 bases. Trimming took 0 bases from V and 1 from J; bases not matched to a gene: 2. The CDR3 is made up of 15 amino acids. From germline, CDR1 is SGHNT and CDR2 YYREEE (reference sequence). For the CDR3, the DNA is TGTGCCAGCAGCTTGGCCAGGGGGCTCCAAGAGACCCAGTACTTC. It translates to CASSLARGLQETQYF.

The chain is built from TRBV19 and TRBJ2-1; the match to TRBD2 covers 12 bases. This CDR3 has 15 residues. CDR1 and CDR2 from the germline V gene are LNHDA and SQIVND (reference sequence). V trimming: 6 bases; J trimming: 8 bases; junction bases outside the gene matches: 8. CDR3 bases: TGTGCCAGTAGCCTAGCGGGGGGGCTAGGGGATGAGCAGTTCTTC. Protein sequence: CASSLAGGLGDEQFF.

The chain couples TRBV19 to TRBJ1-1, with 8 bases fitting TRBD1. The length of the CDR3 is 15 residues. The germline V gene encodes CDR1 LNHDA and CDR2 SQIVND (reference sequence). Trimming at V came to 3 bases and at J to 12 bases, leaving 15 bases not matched to a gene. The DNA of the CDR3 is TGTGCCAGTAGTATCCCGAAAGGGACAGGTTTCAGAACTTTCTTT. Its protein is CASSIPKGTGFRTFF.

The chain couples TRBV15 to TRBJ1-2, with a tentative D call TRBD1 (6 bases). Trimming cost V 0 bases and J 3 bases, with 11 bases left between them. CDR1 is LNHNV and CDR2 is YYDKDF in the germline V gene (reference sequence). CDR3 size: 15 residues. CDR3 residues: CATSRDSGGDYGYTF. CDR3 coding DNA: TGTGCCACCAGCAGAGATTCGGGGGGCGACTATGGCTACACCTTC. Looking up the rest from reference TRBV15 and TRBJ1-2 gives the full variable domain: DAMVIQNPRYQVTQFGKPVTLSCSQTLNHNVMYWYQQKSSQAPKLLFHYYDKDFNNEADTPDNFQSRRPNTSFCFLDIRSPGLGDTAMYLCATSRDSGGDYGYTFGSGTRLTVV.

The chain joins TRBV13 to TRBJ1-3; perhaps TRBD1 as D (6 bases). The CDR3 sequence is 16 residues long. CDR1 is PRHDT, CDR2 FYEKMQ, per germline (reference sequence). V was pared by 0 bases and J by 6 bases, with 15 bases between. The CDR3 protein is CASSLGVRGYENTIYF. DNA for the CDR3: TGTGCCAGCAGCTTAGGAGTCAGGGGATACGAAAACACCATATATTTT.

This chain links TRBV27 with TRBJ1-1; perhaps TRBD1 as D (5 bases). The germline gives CDR1 MNHEY, CDR2 SMNVEV (reference sequence). Trimming took 6 bases from V and 0 from J, leaving 11 bases between them. CDR3 length: 14 residues. CDR3 protein: CASRLQGMNTEAFF. Written as DNA, the CDR3 is TGTGCCAGCAGACTCCAGGGTATGAACACTGAAGCTTTCTTT.

The V call is TRBV5-6, the J call TRBJ1-2; 7 bases match TRBD1. The CDR3 covers 18 residues. With V trimmed by 0 bases and J by 2 bases, 13 bases remained unmatched. From germline, CDR1 is SGHDT and CDR2 YYEEEE. CDR3 sequence: CASSLASTGLPLNYGYTF. The CDR3 DNA reads as TGTGCCAGCAGCTTGGCCTCGACAGGGCTCCCCCTGAACTATGGCTACACCTTC.

V usage is TRBV5-1 and J usage is TRBJ2-3; D perhaps matches TRBD1 (5 bases). Trimming cost V 0 bases and J 4 bases, with 15 bases left between them. Germline V gene lookup returns CDR1 SGHRS and CDR2 YFSETQ. The CDR3 sequence is 16 residues long. CDR3 DNA: TGCGCCAGCAGCTTGGTGGTCGATAGGGGTGCAGATACGCAGTATTTT. Translation: CASSLVVDRGADTQYF.

The chain combines TRBV6-1 with TRBJ2-7, with 8 bases fitting TRBD1. The CDR3 contains 17 residues. The germline gives CDR1 MNHNS, CDR2 SASEGT. With V trimmed by 2 bases and J by 1 base, 10 bases remained unmatched. CDR3 sequence reads: CASSERFVGTGSYEQYF. The CDR3 nucleotides read TGTGCCAGCAGTGAAAGGTTTGTCGGGACAGGATCCTACGAGCAGTACTTC.

The gene calls are TRBV5-1 and TRBJ2-7; no clear D gene. The germline CDR1 and CDR2 sequences are SGHRS and YFSETQ. This CDR3 is 12 amino acids long. Trimming removed 0 bases from V and 4 bases from J, with 5 bases in between. The CDR3 is CASSLAPYEQYF. The CDR3 DNA is TGCGCCAGCAGCTTGGCCCCTTACGAGCAGTACTTC.

Points on this clone: At one boundary the junction diverges from the germline segment, which might be a read error. The CDR3, as DNA: TGTGCCAGCAGCTTTCAGGTTCCTGGGAACACCATATATTTT. Its protein is CASSFQVPGNTIYF. The V call is TRBV7-8, the J call TRBJ1-3; D not resolved. Germline CDR1 is SGHVS and CDR2 is FQNEAQ. The CDR3 has 14 amino acids.

The gene calls are TRBV29-1 and TRBJ1-2; D is uncertain. Trimming took 3 bases from V and 6 from J, leaving 8 bases between them. Germline V gene data show CDR1 as SQVTM and CDR2 as ANQGSEA. This CDR3 has 11 amino acids. CDR3 bases: TGCAGCGTTGAGGAGCCCCATGGCTACACCTTC. Translated, it gives CSVEEPHGYTF.